A single sample is the source of the 29 T cell receptor beta chains below, sequenced in a study of CD8 T cells in Susac syndrome. The authors reverse transcribed roughly 0.5 to 1 ug RNA with random hexamers. TCRdb reprocessed the immunoSEQ multiplex PCR reads via MiXCR and lists one record per CDR3 protein. Among roughly 67,000 distinct CDR3 sequences listed, 85% to 95% were seen once. The sample taken for sequencing was CD8+ T cells from PBMCs. The receptors originated from a human donor with multiple sclerosis.

The chain uses TRBV27 and TRBJ1-5, with D perhaps matching TRBD1 (5 bases). The CDR3 is 13 residues long. V gave up 6 bases and J gave up 5 bases, with 11 bases separating them. CDR1 and CDR2 from the germline V gene are MNHEY and SMNVEV (reference sequence). The DNA of the CDR3 is TGTGCCAGCAGCCACGGGACTTATCAGCCCCAGCATTTT. This encodes CASSHGTYQPQHF.

This chain links TRBV6-2 or TRBV6-3 with TRBJ1-1; no definite D call. From germline, CDR1 is MNHEY and CDR2 SVGEGT. The V and J ends lost 0 bases and 8 bases respectively, with 7 bases between them. This CDR3 is built from 12 residues. In DNA, the CDR3 is TGTGCCAGCAGTTACTCCCCCTTGGAAGCTTTCTTT. Translation gives CASSYSPLEAFF.

This clonotype is a singleton in its sample. The chain joins TRBV6-6 to TRBJ2-7; D not resolved. Germline CDR1 and CDR2: MNHNY and SVGAGI (reference sequence). The CDR3 is made up of 12 amino acids. V was trimmed by 0 bases and J by 6 bases, leaving 6 bases between them. CDR3 protein: CASSYSNLEQYF. Written as DNA, the CDR3 is TGTGCCAGCAGTTACTCGAATCTCGAGCAGTACTTC.

This clonotype was seen just once. The chain combines TRBV7-9 with TRBJ2-7, with D uncertain. Trimming shortened V by 3 bases and J by 3 bases, and 6 bases separated the two germline ends. Germline CDR1 SEHNR, CDR2 FQNEAQ (reference sequence). The CDR3 length is 12 residues. The CDR3 loop is CASSLRDYEQYF. CDR3 DNA sequence: TGTGCCAGCAGCTTGCGCGACTACGAGCAGTACTTC.

The chain uses TRBV4-1 and TRBJ1-5; possibly TRBD1 for D (6 bases). This CDR3 has 16 residues. Trimming removed 4 bases at V and 5 bases at J, with 18 bases between. From germline, CDR1 is MGHRA and CDR2 YSYEKL. For the CDR3, the DNA is TGCGCCAGCAGCCTAGCGGGGGCACCCGATCATCAGCCCCAGCATTTT. Translation: CASSLAGAPDHQPQHF.

V gene TRBV18 combines with J gene TRBJ2-7, with D unclear. The CDR3 spans 12 residues. Germline values: CDR1 KGHSH, CDR2 LQKENI. Trimming stripped 2 bases from V and 5 bases from J, with 7 bases between. CDR3 sequence reads: CASSPVPDEQYF. The CDR3 bases are TGTGCCAGCTCACCAGTTCCCGACGAGCAGTACTTC. Supplemented by reference TRBV18 and TRBJ2-7, the full variable domain reads NAGVMQNPRHLVRRRGQEARLRCSPMKGHSHVYWYRQLPEEGLKFMVYLQKENIIDESGMPKERFSAEFPKEGPSILRIQQVVRGDSAAYFCASSPVPDEQYFGPGTRLTVT.

This chain joins TRBV7-2 and TRBJ1-1; 8 bases are shared with TRBD1. This CDR3 has 14 residues. V was pared by 4 bases and J by 1 base, with 2 bases of the junction left unmatched. The germline CDR1 and CDR2 sequences are SGHTA and FQGNSA. The CDR3 reads CASSYDRGNTEAFF. For the CDR3, the DNA is TGTGCCAGCAGCTATGACAGGGGGAACACTGAAGCTTTCTTT. Combining the CDR3 with reference TRBV7-2 and TRBJ1-1 gives the whole variable domain GAGVSQSPSNKVTEKGKDVELRCDPISGHTALYWYRQSLGQGLEFLIYFQGNSAPDKSGLPSDRFSAERTGGSVSTLTIQRTQQEDSAVYLCASSYDRGNTEAFFGQGTRLTVV.

In this sample, this clonotype turned up once. This chain joins TRBV27 and TRBJ2-7; 7 nucleotides agree with TRBD1. This CDR3 contains 15 residues. Germline V lookup: CDR1 MNHEY, CDR2 SMNVEV (reference sequence). The V segment lost 5 bases and the J segment 2 bases; nucleotides outside the gene matches: 9. CDR3 coding DNA: TGTGCCAGCAGTACTCGGACAGGTAATCCCTACGAGCAGTACTTC. It encodes CASSTRTGNPYEQYF.

The chain links TRBV15 to TRBJ2-7; D is perhaps TRBD2 (5 bases). CDR3 length: 16 residues. The V and J ends lost 0 bases and 5 bases respectively, with 17 bases between them. Germline assignment: CDR1 LNHNV and CDR2 YYDKDF (reference sequence). The CDR3 region is CATSRDSRTVRNEQYF. DNA of the CDR3: TGTGCCACCAGCAGAGATTCGAGGACTGTGCGTAACGAGCAGTACTTC.

This clonotype was seen a single time. This chain connects TRBV10-3 to TRBJ2-7; TRBD1 matches 7 bases. The CDR3 runs to 15 residues. Germline CDR1 ENHRY, CDR2 SYGVKD. V was pared by 3 bases and J by 2 bases, with 7 bases of the junction left unmatched. CDR3 DNA sequence: TGTGCCATCAGTGACCTGACAGGGCGTACCTACGAGCAGTACTTC. It specifies CAISDLTGRTYEQYF.

V and J are TRBV4-1 and TRBJ2-3; 9 bases align to TRBD2. Germline assignment: CDR1 MGHRA and CDR2 YSYEKL. J was trimmed by 1 base and V by 1 base; bases with no gene match: 6. This CDR3 contains 17 residues. The CDR3 loop reads CASSQVSSGTGTDTQYF. The CDR3 coding sequence is TGCGCCAGCAGCCAAGTATCTAGCGGGACTGGCACAGATACGCAGTATTTT.

V usage is TRBV5-1 and J usage is TRBJ1-2; no clear D gene. In germline, CDR1 is SGHRS, CDR2 YFSETQ. The CDR3 is 16 amino acids. V lost 0 bases, J lost 0 bases, and 12 bases lay in between. The CDR3 reads CASSLDVGSANYGYTF. For the CDR3, the DNA is TGCGCCAGCAGCTTGGACGTGGGGTCCGCTAACTATGGCTACACCTTC. The full variable domain, completed using reference TRBV5-1 and TRBJ1-2, is KAGVTQTPRYLIKTRGQQVTLSCSPISGHRSVSWYQQTPGQGLQFLFEYFSETQRNKGNFPGRFSGRQFSNSRSEMNVSTLELGDSALYLCASSLDVGSANYGYTFGSGTRLTVV.

This clonotype occurred once. DNA for the CDR3: TGTGCCAGCAGCTTCCCGTCTGGAAACACCATATATTTT. Its translation: CASSFPSGNTIYF. The chain carries TRBV5-6 and TRBJ1-3; D call uncertain. Germline loops: CDR1 SGHDT, CDR2 YYEEEE. The CDR3 has 13 residues. V lost 2 bases and J lost 1, with 4 bases in between. Variable domain in full (rest from reference TRBV5-6 and TRBJ1-3): DAGVTQSPTHLIKTRGQQVTLRCSPKSGHDTVSWYQQALGQGPQFIFQYYEEEERQRGNFPDRFSGHQFPNYSSELNVNALLLGDSALYLCASSFPSGNTIYFGEGSWLTVV.

V gene TRBV7-9 combines with J gene TRBJ2-7; 12 nucleotides line up with TRBD2. Per the germline V gene, CDR1 is SEHNR and CDR2 is FQNEAQ (reference sequence). This CDR3 is built from 15 residues. V was pared by 4 bases and J by 5 bases, with 6 bases of the junction left unmatched. The DNA for the CDR3 is TGTGCCAGCAGCTCCCTAGCGGGGGGGCGTGACGAGCAGTACTTC. Translation gives CASSSLAGGRDEQYF.

This chain links TRBV24-1 with TRBJ2-1; D is unclear. In germline, CDR1 is KGHDR, CDR2 SFDVKD. Trimming cost V 9 bases and J 7 bases, with 15 bases left between them. The length of the CDR3 is 13 residues. This chain's CDR3 is CATSQTDWNEQFF. For the CDR3, the DNA is TGTGCCACCTCTCAGACCGACTGGAATGAGCAGTTCTTC.

The chain uses TRBV7-8 and TRBJ1-2; 7 bases match TRBD1. The CDR3 has 14 amino acids. V lost 2 bases to trimming and J lost 7 bases; unmatched junction nucleotides: 7. Germline assignment: CDR1 SGHVS and CDR2 FQNEAQ. DNA for the CDR3: TGTGCCAGCAGCTTATTGGGACAGCCCGGTGGCTACACCTTC. Its protein product is CASSLLGQPGGYTF.

V and J are TRBV9 and TRBJ2-1, with D unclear. V was clipped by 0 bases and J by 2 bases, with 3 bases between them. The V gene's germline CDR1 is SGDLS and CDR2 YYNGEE. The CDR3 totals 13 residues. CDR3 amino acids: CASSVGPYNEQFF. The CDR3 nucleotides read TGTGCCAGCAGCGTAGGTCCCTACAATGAGCAGTTCTTC.

The rearrangement uses TRBV30 and TRBJ2-3; 8 bases are shared with TRBD2. Germline V gene data show CDR1 as GTSNPN and CDR2 as SVGIG (reference sequence). V dropped 1 base and J dropped 1; count of bases not matched to a gene: 4. The CDR3 has 15 amino acids. The DNA of the CDR3 is TGTGCCTGGAGTGGCTTACTAGCGGGCACAGATACGCAGTATTTT. Protein sequence: CAWSGLLAGTDTQYF.

The genes are TRBV2 and TRBJ1-2; tentative D call: TRBD1 (5 bases). CDR3 size: 14 residues. CDR1 SNHLY and CDR2 FYNNEI come from the germline V gene. The V end lost 11 bases, the J end lost 3 bases, and 19 bases lay between the germline ends. CDR3 sequence (DNA): TGTGCCGCGGTTATCAACCTGGGGGACTATGGCTACACCTTC. The encoded protein is CAAVINLGDYGYTF.

The table lists this clonotype with a few counts. The rearrangement uses TRBV13 and TRBJ2-5; no clear D gene. The CDR3 has 11 residues. Germline CDR1 PRHDT, CDR2 FYEKMQ (reference sequence). The ends were cut back, 2 bases at V and 5 bases at J, with 3 bases in the middle. The CDR3 nucleotides are TGTGCCAGCAGCTTACTGGAGACCCAGTACTTC. Its translation is CASSLLETQYF.

The rearrangement uses TRBV14 and TRBJ2-7; the D is unclear. The CDR3 consists of 13 residues. The V end was cut by 4 bases, the J end by 7 bases, with 14 bases between. The germline V gene has CDR1 SGHDN and CDR2 FVKESK. CDR3 sequence: CASSPGLWQEQYF. In nucleotides, the CDR3 is TGTGCCAGCAGCCCCGGTTTGTGGCAAGAGCAGTACTTC.

The chain joins TRBV14 to TRBJ2-7; a possible D gene is TRBD2 (5 bases). Looked up from germline, CDR1 is SGHDN and CDR2 is FVKESK. The CDR3 spans 15 residues. V was trimmed by 0 bases and J by 4 bases, leaving 13 bases between them. DNA for the CDR3: TGTGCCAGCAGCCAAGATCTGGGTAGCGTGTACGAGCAGTACTTC. Amino acids: CASSQDLGSVYEQYF.

The chain employs TRBV29-1 and TRBJ1-5; D is uncertain. The V gene's germline CDR1 is SQVTM and CDR2 ANQGSEA. The V end lost 1 base, the J end lost 2 bases, and 9 bases lay between the germline ends. This CDR3 is 14 amino acids long. CDR3 sequence reads: CSVEVGQGNQPQHF. CDR3 nucleotides: TGCAGCGTTGAAGTGGGTCAGGGCAATCAGCCCCAGCATTTT.

This chain joins TRBV11-2 and TRBJ2-7; D may be TRBD1 (6 bases). The CDR3 totals 13 residues. V lost 5 bases and J lost 3, with 11 bases in between. Germline values: CDR1 SGHAT, CDR2 FQNNGV. The CDR3 DNA reads TGTGCCAGCAGCGGACAGAACCGCTACGAGCAGTACTTC. It specifies CASSGQNRYEQYF.

This clonotype appeared a few times. V usage is TRBV12-3 or TRBV12-4 and J usage is TRBJ2-2; D is uncertain. V lost 6 bases and J 1 base, leaving 6 bases between the germline ends. The CDR3 is 13 amino acids. In DNA form, the CDR3 reads TGTGCCAGCAGCCCTGGGAACACCGGGGAGCTGTTTTTT. Translated: CASSPGNTGELFF.

This chain connects TRBV29-1 to TRBJ2-7; 12 bases line up with TRBD2. The ends lost 0 bases at V and 2 bases at J; junction bases unmatched: 8. CDR1 is SQVTM and CDR2 is ANQGSEA in the germline V gene. This CDR3 contains 17 residues. The CDR3 nucleotides read TGCAGCGTTGAAGAGTGGACTAGCGGGACTACTGCCTACGAGCAGTACTTC. Protein product: CSVEEWTSGTTAYEQYF.

This rearrangement joins TRBV27 to TRBJ1-1; 7 nucleotides agree with TRBD1. The CDR3 runs 15 residues. Germline trimming cut 7 bases from V and 0 bases from J; bases unmatched to any gene: 8. Germline loops: CDR1 MNHEY, CDR2 SMNVEV (reference sequence). The CDR3 DNA sequence: TGTGCCAGCACCCGAACAGGGGAAGTGAACACTGAAGCTTTCTTT. Protein sequence: CASTRTGEVNTEAFF.

CDR3 in DNA: TGCGCCAGCAGCCAAGTTGAGACCGGGGAGCTGTTTTTT. This sequence encodes CASSQVETGELFF. The chain uses TRBV4-1 and TRBJ2-2; no clear D. Trimming shortened V by 1 base and J by 5 bases, and 5 bases separated the two germline ends. The CDR3 runs to 13 residues. Germline lookup yields CDR1 MGHRA and CDR2 YSYEKL.

The chain is built from TRBV7-9 and TRBJ2-1; weak D call: TRBD1 (5 bases). Trimming left V 7 bases short and J 8 bases short, with 12 bases between. This CDR3 comprises 12 residues. Germline CDR1 is SEHNR and CDR2 is FQNEAQ (reference sequence). CDR3 sequence (DNA): TGTGCCAGCACCCCGTTAGGGGATGAGCAGTTCTTC. Residues: CASTPLGDEQFF.